This T cell receptor beta chain was observed in a study of T cell responses to AZD1222 COVID-19 vaccine. On the study more broadly: Analysis merged second doses at about 4 or about 12 weeks. Study results and caveats: Spike-specific TCRs gained breadth and depth after people received two AZD1222 doses. Clonal diversity was possibly underestimated, and the donors were mostly white British, with more females. The study reported that nearly half of spike-specific TCRs target unmutated variant regions.

The V and J ends lost 3 bases and 4 bases, in that order; junction bases with no gene match: 9. Germline lookup yields CDR1 LGHNA and CDR2 YSLEER. The CDR3 is 15 amino acids. Only in-frame clones appear in the TCRdb table, and some are missing; sequencing was by immunoSEQ multiplex PCR. This sample has about 120,000 clones; approximately 90% occur once, and the top ten carry approximately 20%. For this clone: Its antigen is not known. The identical CDR3 is also encoded by other nucleotide sequences in the sample.

This sample comprised peripheral blood, obtained on day 0 of AZD1222 vaccination. This clonotype was obtained from an adult in good health. V is TRBV4-3 and J is TRBJ2-7; TRBD1 matches 7 bases. This CDR3 reads CASSQGTGVTYEQYF. Written as DNA, the CDR3 is TGCGCCAGCAGCCAGGGCACAGGGGTGACTTACGAGCAGTACTTC.